Listed below are T cell receptor beta chains from one sample, sequenced in a study of control samples from healthy donors and cancer patients. Assay: immunoSEQ multiplex PCR; the TCRdb copy retains only in-frame clones and omits some. The repertoire holds about 140,000 clones, 80% to 95% seen once, with approximately 10% in the top ten. Sequencing was performed on blood. Receptors were obtained from a young man in good health. Both conserved end residues are part of each CDR3. The D gene is left open where the match is weak. Where a row states a size, it is once, few, many or the class of an expanded clone; other rows omit it.

V,J,D,size,DNA,CDR3
TRBV5-5,TRBJ2-1,-,-,TGTGCCAGCAGCTTTTCTGCTGATTACAATGAGCAGTTCTTC,CASSFSADYNEQFF
TRBV27,TRBJ2-1,TRBD2,-,TGTGCCAGCAGGGTCCCTAGCGGGGCCGGATACAATGAGCAGTTCTTC,CASRVPSGAGYNEQFF
TRBV3-1/TRBV3-2,TRBJ1-2,TRBD1,-,TGTGCCAGCAGCCAAGATTCTTCCAGGGGGCTGATCTATGGCTACACCTTC,CASSQDSSRGLIYGYTF
TRBV4-2,TRBJ2-3,TRBD2,-,TGTGCCAGCAGCCAAGATTCTGGAGCGGGATTAAACACAGATACGCAGTATTTT,CASSQDSGAGLNTDTQYF
TRBV5-5,TRBJ1-1,-,-,TGTGCCAGCAGCTTGGAACAGGTGAACACTGAAGCTTTCTTT,CASSLEQVNTEAFF
TRBV7-2,TRBJ1-3,-,once,TGTGCCAGCAGCCCCCCAAATTCTGGAAACACCATATATTTT,CASSPPNSGNTIYF
TRBV29-1,TRBJ2-3,-,-,TGCAGCGTTGGGGGTGTCCTTCTCACAGATACGCAGTATTTT,CSVGGVLLTDTQYF
TRBV18,TRBJ1-2,-,-,TGTGCCAGCTCACTCCAAGTTATAGGGAACTATGGCTACACCTTC,CASSLQVIGNYGYTF
TRBV11-2,TRBJ2-5,TRBD1,-,TGTGCCAGCAGCTCGGGACAGGGACGAGGGGAGACCCAGTACTTC,CASSSGQGRGETQYF
TRBV24-1,TRBJ1-6,-,once,TGTGCCACCAGTGAAGGTGGGGTGTACTCGAGCTCCTATAATTCACCCCTCCACTTT,CATSEGGVYSSSYNSPLHF
TRBV5-6,TRBJ1-1,-,-,TGTGCCAGCAGGCGGGGCTGGTTCGGCCAGAACACTGAAGCTTTCTTT,CASRRGWFGQNTEAFF
TRBV25-1,TRBJ1-1,-,few,TGTGCCAGCAGTCCAGTCCTCGTCGATGGTGGAGCTTTCTTT,CASSPVLVDGGAFF
TRBV5-1,TRBJ2-1,TRBD1,-,TGCGCCAGCAGCGTGGGGACAGGGTGGAACAATGAGCAGTTCTTC,CASSVGTGWNNEQFF
TRBV28,TRBJ1-5,-,once,TGTGCCAGCAGTCCGCAGCTCGGGGGCAATCAGCCCCAGCATTTT,CASSPQLGGNQPQHF
TRBV6-2/TRBV6-3,TRBJ2-5,-,-,TGTGCCAGCAGTGCCGCAGGGGCCGGAGAGACCCAGTACTTC,CASSAAGAGETQYF
TRBV2,TRBJ2-5,TRBD1,once,TGTGCCAGCAGTGAAAGTGGACAGGGGGGATACCAAGAGACCCAGTACTTC,CASSESGQGGYQETQYF
TRBV28,TRBJ2-2,-,-,TGTGCCAGCAGAAAAGATTATCGGAGCCCCAGGGCCGGGGAGCTGTTTTTT,CASRKDYRSPRAGELFF
TRBV27,TRBJ1-6,-,-,TGTGCCAGCAGCCGGGGCTACCAAGGTTCACCCCTCCACTTT,CASSRGYQGSPLHF
TRBV14,TRBJ2-1,-,-,TGTGCCAGCAGCCAAGATAACGAACTAGTTCCGAGGAATTACAATGAGCAGTTCTTC,CASSQDNELVPRNYNEQFF
TRBV3-1/TRBV3-2,TRBJ2-5,TRBD2,-,TGTGCCAGCAGCCCTTTGGGGCTAGCGGGAGTGGTAGTAGAGACCCAGTACTTC,CASSPLGLAGVVVETQYF
TRBV30,TRBJ1-1,-,-,TGTGCCTGGAGTGTCCCTAGGGGACCCACTGAAGCTTTCTTT,CAWSVPRGPTEAFF
TRBV9,TRBJ2-1,-,-,TGTGCCAGCAGCGTAGCCGACTACTCGAGAACGCCCTACAATGAGCAGTTCTTC,CASSVADYSRTPYNEQFF
TRBV6-5,TRBJ2-7,TRBD2,-,TGTGCCAGCAGGAAACTAGCGGGAGTTCGCTACGAGCAGTACTTC,CASRKLAGVRYEQYF
TRBV19,TRBJ2-5,-,-,TGTGCCAGTAGTATGGGATGGGGAGGACCCCAAGAGACCCAGTACTTC,CASSMGWGGPQETQYF
TRBV28,TRBJ1-1,-,once,TGTGCCAGCAAAGAAACGGCACGGAACACTGAAGCTTTCTTT,CASKETARNTEAFF
TRBV28,TRBJ1-2,-,-,TGTGCCAGCAGTCCCCCGGGACGTAACTATGGCTACACCTTC,CASSPPGRNYGYTF
TRBV28,TRBJ1-4,-,-,TGTGCCAGCAGTGCCGGGGGCTCAACTAATGAAAAACTGTTTTTT,CASSAGGSTNEKLFF
TRBV28,TRBJ2-5,TRBD2,-,TGTGCCAGCAGTTTACGGCGCGGGAGGGGTCCGGAGACCCAGTACTTC,CASSLRRGRGPETQYF
TRBV11-3,TRBJ1-1,-,-,TGTGCCAGCAGCATTCCGGGGAGACGGAACACTGAAGCTTTCTTT,CASSIPGRRNTEAFF
TRBV10-3,TRBJ2-7,-,-,TGTGCCATCAGGGGACAACCCTCCGAGCAGTACTTC,CAIRGQPSEQYF
TRBV9,TRBJ2-3,-,-,TGTGCCAGCAGCGTGGAACAGGTCACAGATACGCAGTATTTT,CASSVEQVTDTQYF
TRBV6-2/TRBV6-3,TRBJ2-2,-,-,TGTGCCAGCAGTTCCGCCCGAGGGGGGGCGGGCACCGGGGAGCTGTTTTTT,CASSSARGGAGTGELFF
TRBV7-2,TRBJ1-4,-,-,TGTGCCAGCAGTTTCCCGGGGCCAAATGAAAAACTGTTTTTT,CASSFPGPNEKLFF
TRBV6-4,TRBJ2-3,-,once,TGTGCCAGCAGTGACTCAACCACAGATACGCAGTATTTT,CASSDSTTDTQYF
TRBV6-6,TRBJ2-3,TRBD2,-,TGTGCCAGCAGTCGGACTAGCGGGACAGATACGCAGTATTTT,CASSRTSGTDTQYF
TRBV30,TRBJ1-5,-,-,TGTGCCTGGAGTGAATTAAATAGCAATCAGCCCCAGCATTTT,CAWSELNSNQPQHF